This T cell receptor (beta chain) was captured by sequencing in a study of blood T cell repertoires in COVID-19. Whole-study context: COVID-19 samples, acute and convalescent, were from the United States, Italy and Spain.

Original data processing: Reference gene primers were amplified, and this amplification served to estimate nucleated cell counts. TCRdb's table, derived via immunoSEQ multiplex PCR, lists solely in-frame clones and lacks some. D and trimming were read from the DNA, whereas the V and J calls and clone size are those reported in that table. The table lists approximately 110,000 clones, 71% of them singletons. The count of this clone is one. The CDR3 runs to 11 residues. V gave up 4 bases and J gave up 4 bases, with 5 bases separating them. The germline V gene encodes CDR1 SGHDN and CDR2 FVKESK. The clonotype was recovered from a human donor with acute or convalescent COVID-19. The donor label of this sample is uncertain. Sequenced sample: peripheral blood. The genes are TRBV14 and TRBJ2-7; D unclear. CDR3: CASSPLYEQYV. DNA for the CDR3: TGTGCCAGCAGCCCCTTATACGAGCAGTACGTC.